One sample yielded the 3 T cell receptor beta chains listed below, sequenced in a study of OX40 agonist ivuxolimab in advanced cancers. Assay used: immunoSEQ multiplex PCR; TCRdb lists only in-frame clones, some missing. The sample has around 67,000 clones; 87% are singletons. The source material was CD4+ or CD8+ T cells sorted from blood, sampled in a trial of the OX40 agonist ivuxolimab. All receptors derive from an adult with an advanced solid tumor such as melanoma, head and neck, liver or kidney cancer.

The chain joins TRBV7-2 to TRBJ2-7, with 10 bases fitting TRBD2. The CDR3 is 16 amino acids. Germline CDR1 reads SGHTA; CDR2 reads FQGNSA. V trimming: 0 bases; J trimming: 7 bases; junction bases outside the gene matches: 9. The chain's CDR3 is CASSLAASGGDWEQYF. CDR3 nucleotide sequence: TGTGCCAGCAGCTTAGCCGCTAGCGGGGGAGACTGGGAGCAGTACTTC. The full variable domain, its missing parts supplied by reference TRBV7-2 and TRBJ2-7, is GAGVSQSPSNKVTEKGKDVELRCDPISGHTALYWYRQSLGQGLEFLIYFQGNSAPDKSGLPSDRFSAERTGGSVSTLTIQRTQQEDSAVYLCASSLAASGGDWEQYFGPGTRLTVT.

The chain combines TRBV30 with TRBJ1-2; TRBD1 might be the D (6 bases). Germline-derived CDR1 and CDR2 are GTSNPN and SVGIG (reference sequence). This CDR3 spans 12 amino acids. Trimming left V 0 bases short and J 7 bases short, with 9 bases between. Written as DNA, the CDR3 is TGTGCCTGGAGTGTAGGGGGGCTTGGCTACACCTTC. Amino acids: CAWSVGGLGYTF.

The V call is TRBV20-1, the J call TRBJ1-1; D gene uncertain. V shed 7 bases and J shed 3 bases, with 9 bases lying between them. The CDR3 covers 11 residues. Germline loops: CDR1 DFQATT, CDR2 SNEGSKA (reference sequence). The CDR3 region has the DNA TGCAGTGGCTCAGTTGACACTGAAGCTTTCTTT. Translated, it gives CSGSVDTEAFF.